Detailed here is one T cell receptor (beta chain). The CDR3 consists of 14 residues. V shed 1 base and J shed 3 bases, with 9 bases lying between them. Germline V gives CDR1 SGHTA, CDR2 FQGNSA. The sample is drawn from a study of blood T cell repertoires in COVID-19. Source study methods: By means of reference gene primer amplification, nucleated cell counts were estimated. TCRdb's table, derived via immunoSEQ multiplex PCR, lists solely in-frame clones and lacks some. Clone size and V and J calls were adopted from that table, with D and trimming inferred from the DNA. In the table there are some 330,000 clones, about 90% of which are singletons.

V is TRBV7-2 and J is TRBJ1-2, with TRBD1 as a possible D gene (5 bases). The sequence was collected from a woman in her twenties or thirties with COVID-19, enrolled during active disease. Material for sequencing was peripheral blood. This CDR3 reads CASSLGQGHYGYTF. In DNA, the CDR3 is TGTGCCAGCAGCTTAGGTCAGGGCCACTATGGCTACACCTTC.